The 28 T cell receptor beta chains below all came from one sample that was sequenced in a study of T cell repertoires in ileal Crohn's disease. Documented time point: neoterminal ileum biopsy at postoperative endoscopy, about 6 months after surgery. The assay was immunoSEQ multiplex PCR, and TCRdb's table has in-frame clones only and misses some. The sample lists 55,000 to 65,000 clones, about 89% occurring once. Sequencing was done on a sample of ileal tissue. The origin of the receptors is an adult with Crohn's disease.

Concerning this clone itself: The junction departs from the called germline gene at one end, perhaps through a read error. V is TRBV6-4 and J is TRBJ2-5, with D perhaps TRBD2 (5 bases). The length of the CDR3 is 12 residues. Looked up from germline, CDR1 is MRHNA and CDR2 is SNTAGT. CDR3 region: CASSESGGPPHF. Here the CDR3 DNA reads TGTGCCAGCAGTGAATCGGGCGGGCCCCCGCACTTC.

The rearrangement links TRBV6-5 to TRBJ2-3; 7 bases are a match to TRBD2. There are 13 residues in the CDR3. Losses at the gene ends were 5 bases for V and 5 bases for J; bases not matched to a gene: 4. Germline assignment: CDR1 MNHEY and CDR2 SVGAGI. CDR3 region: CASSSGARDTQYF. CDR3 DNA sequence: TGTGCCAGCAGTAGCGGGGCGAGAGATACGCAGTATTTT.

V is TRBV9 and J is TRBJ2-2, with 9 bases that match TRBD2. CDR3 size: 19 residues. The J segment lost 1 base and the V segment lost 4 bases, leaving 14 bases of the junction unmatched. CDR1 and CDR2 from the germline V gene are SGDLS and YYNGEE. DNA of the CDR3: TGTGCCAGCAGCCCGGTCTCGCGGGAGGGCCGCATGAACACCGGGGAGCTGTTTTTT. Translation: CASSPVSREGRMNTGELFF.

V is TRBV7-3 and J is TRBJ2-5; 7 positions match TRBD1. In germline, CDR1 is SGHTA, CDR2 FQGTGA. The trim removed 5 bases at V and 2 bases at J, leaving 8 bases unmatched. The CDR3 length is 15 residues. The CDR3 coding sequence is TGTGCCAGCAGCCAATACGCGGACAGGCAAGAGACCCAGTACTTC. Its protein is CASSQYADRQETQYF. The whole variable domain, filled in from reference TRBV7-3 and TRBJ2-5, reads GAGVSQTPSNKVTEKGKYVELRCDPISGHTALYWYRQSLGQGPEFLIYFQGTGAADDSGLPNDRFFAVRPEGSVSTLKIQRTERGDSAVYLCASSQYADRQETQYFGPGTRLLVL.

The rearrangement uses TRBV4-3 and TRBJ2-3; possibly TRBD1 for D (5 bases). The CDR3 loop spans 16 amino acids. V lost 0 bases, J lost 5 bases, and 15 bases lay in between. The germline gives CDR1 LGHNA, CDR2 YSLEER. DNA for the CDR3: TGCGCCAGCAGCCAAGATTCGCCCCTGCAGGGAGATACGCAGTATTTT. This gives the protein CASSQDSPLQGDTQYF.

The J gene is TRBJ2-7, the V gene TRBV4-2, with D unclear. The CDR3 extends over 17 amino acids. V lost 1 base and J 0 bases, leaving 16 bases between the germline ends. Germline V gives CDR1 LGHNA, CDR2 YNFKEQ. The CDR3 bases are TGTGCCAGCAGCCAAGGTAGTGAGGTCGGAAGCTCCTACGAGCAGTACTTC. Translation gives CASSQGSEVGSSYEQYF.

The V and J genes are TRBV27 and TRBJ1-6, with TRBD1 as a possible D gene (5 bases). This CDR3 spans 14 amino acids. Germline values: CDR1 MNHEY, CDR2 SMNVEV (reference sequence). V was shortened by 6 bases and J by 8 bases, with 14 bases between the two germline ends. The CDR3 nucleotides are TGTGCCAGCAGCCTACGGTGGGACTATTCACCCCTCCACTTT. This codes for CASSLRWDYSPLHF.

Here the CDR3 DNA reads TGTGCCAGCAGTTTATCCCCAGGGTCGGTGAGCACAGATACGCAGTATTTT. Protein: CASSLSPGSVSTDTQYF. J is TRBJ2-3 and V is TRBV28; D is perhaps TRBD1 (5 bases). Germline V gives CDR1 MDHEN, CDR2 SYDVKM. Trimming took off 1 base at V and 0 bases at J, with 14 bases between the two ends. The CDR3 sequence is 17 residues long.

The chain employs TRBV15 and TRBJ2-7, with 7 positions matching TRBD2. CDR3 length: 16 amino acids. Germline V gene sequence: CDR1 LNHNV, CDR2 YYDKDF (reference sequence). Unmatched junction bases numbered 10, after V lost 0 bases and J lost 5 bases. CDR3 region: CATSRDLGGRVNEQYF. The CDR3 DNA reads as TGTGCCACCAGCAGAGATCTAGGCGGGAGAGTAAACGAGCAGTACTTC.

The chain combines TRBV2 with TRBJ2-7; 7 bases map to TRBD2. Unmatched junction bases numbered 5, after V lost 6 bases and J lost 6 bases. The CDR3 has 12 residues. The germline CDR1 and CDR2 sequences are SNHLY and FYNNEI. The CDR3, as DNA: TGTGCCAGCAGCGTAGCGGGCAGCGAGCAGTACGTC. Its translation: CASSVAGSEQYV.

As concerns this clone: The junction does not match germline at one end; this may be a read error. This sequence joins TRBV7-7 and TRBJ2-5; TRBD2 matches 10 bases. There are 14 residues in the CDR3. The germline V gene encodes CDR1 SSHAT and CDR2 FNYEAQ (reference sequence). CDR3 nucleotide sequence: TGTGCTAGCAGCTTAGCGGGAGGCGGGGAGACCCAGTACTTC. It specifies CASSLAGGGETQYF.

The chain carries TRBV5-6 and TRBJ1-2, with 9 bases fitting TRBD1. Germline lookup yields CDR1 SGHDT and CDR2 YYEEEE. V lost 4 bases to trimming and J lost 5 bases; unmatched junction nucleotides: 6. CDR3 length: 14 amino acids. The CDR3 DNA follows: TGTGCCAGCAGCCCTCCGGGACAGGGTTATGGCTACACCTTC. Protein sequence: CASSPPGQGYGYTF.

Only a few counts were recorded for this clone. The V gene is TRBV13, the J gene TRBJ1-5; 8 nucleotides line up with TRBD1. CDR1 and CDR2 (germline): PRHDT, FYEKMQ (reference sequence). CDR3 length: 15 residues. V lost 5 bases to trimming and J lost 6 bases; unmatched junction nucleotides: 9. The CDR3: CASSLRQGKGQPQHF. The DNA for the CDR3 is TGTGCCAGCAGCCTGCGACAGGGGAAGGGTCAGCCCCAGCATTTT.

This chain links TRBV5-4 with TRBJ2-6; D is unresolved. Trimming took 4 bases from V and 0 from J, leaving 5 bases between them. Germline values: CDR1 SGHNT, CDR2 YYREEE (reference sequence). CDR3 length equals 14 residues. CDR3 bases: TGTGCCAGCAGCCTAGGCTCTGGGGCCAACGTCCTGACTTTC. Amino acids: CASSLGSGANVLTF.

This clone was recorded a few times. This chain connects TRBV2 to TRBJ2-1, with TRBD2 as a possible D gene (6 bases). The ends were cut back, 8 bases at V and 0 bases at J, with 23 bases in the middle. CDR3 size: 18 residues. CDR1 is SNHLY and CDR2 is FYNNEI in the germline V gene. Written as DNA, the CDR3 is TGTGCCAGCGGGGGTAAAATAGCGGCGGGGTTCTCCTACAATGAGCAGTTCTTC. Translated: CASGGKIAAGFSYNEQFF.

The chain is built from TRBV6-5 and TRBJ1-1; the match to TRBD1 covers 8 bases. The CDR3 has 15 residues. V lost 5 bases and J lost 0; bases outside the gene matches: 5. Germline-derived CDR1 and CDR2 are MNHEY and SVGAGI. This CDR3 reads CASSRTGNMNTEAFF. The CDR3 coding sequence is TGTGCCAGCAGTCGGACAGGGAATATGAACACTGAAGCTTTCTTT.

The genes are TRBV7-9 and TRBJ1-3; D is uncertain. Trimming took off 1 base at V and 2 bases at J, with 9 bases between the two ends. The CDR3 spans 15 residues. Germline V gene sequence: CDR1 SEHNR, CDR2 FQNEAQ (reference sequence). In DNA form, the CDR3 reads TGTGCCAGCAGCTTAGGGACTCCCACTGGAAACACCATATATTTT. This sequence encodes CASSLGTPTGNTIYF. The whole variable domain, filled in from reference TRBV7-9 and TRBJ1-3, reads DTGVSQNPRHKITKRGQNVTFRCDPISEHNRLYWYRQTLGQGPEFLTYFQNEAQLEKSRLLSDRFSAERPKGSFSTLEIQRTEQGDSAMYLCASSLGTPTGNTIYFGEGSWLTVV.

The chain joins TRBV14 to TRBJ2-1; weak D call: TRBD2 (5 bases). From germline, CDR1 is SGHDN and CDR2 FVKESK. This CDR3 contains 13 residues. Trimming took 1 base from V and 7 from J, leaving 8 bases between them. This CDR3 reads CASSQGRLNEQFF. CDR3 coding DNA: TGTGCCAGCAGCCAAGGCCGACTAAATGAGCAGTTCTTC. Full variable domain (outside the CDR3, taken from reference TRBV14 and TRBJ2-1): EAGVTQFPSHSVIEKGQTVTLRCDPISGHDNLYWYRRVMGKEIKFLLHFVKESKQDESGMPNNRFLAERTGGTYSTLKVQPAELEDSGVYFCASSQGRLNEQFFGPGTRLTVL.

The V call is TRBV14, the J call TRBJ2-7; unclear D gene. Trimming removed 2 bases from V and 6 bases from J, with 8 bases in between. Germline V gene sequence: CDR1 SGHDN, CDR2 FVKESK. The CDR3 has 12 amino acids. CDR3 nucleotide sequence: TGTGCCAGCAGCCAATTAGCAGTCGAGCAGTACTTC. Its translation is CASSQLAVEQYF.

V is TRBV9 and J is TRBJ2-2; D may be TRBD1 (6 bases). The CDR3 length is 16 residues. CDR1 is SGDLS, CDR2 YYNGEE, per germline. Deletions cut 0 bases from V and 5 bases from J, with 14 bases between. The CDR3 here is CASSVAGQLATGELFF. The CDR3 DNA sequence: TGTGCCAGCAGCGTAGCTGGACAGTTGGCGACCGGGGAGCTGTTTTTT.

Here the CDR3 DNA reads TGTGCCAGCAGCCAAGATCCCGGGACTAGCGGGAGAGAGTTCTTC. This gives the protein CASSQDPGTSGREFF. This chain joins TRBV4-2 and TRBJ2-1, with 14 nucleotides matching TRBD2. The CDR3 extends over 15 amino acids. CDR1 and CDR2 from the germline V gene are LGHNA and YNFKEQ. V was pared by 0 bases and J by 14 bases, with 6 bases of the junction left unmatched.

The chain recombines TRBV6-1 with TRBJ1-2, with TRBD1 matching 10 bases. V trimming: 5 bases; J trimming: 4 bases; junction bases outside the gene matches: 7. The germline CDR1 and CDR2 sequences are MNHNS and SASEGT. There are 15 residues in the CDR3. CDR3 DNA: TGTGCCAGCAGTAAAGACAGGGGGCGAATCTATGGCTACACCTTC. Protein product: CASSKDRGRIYGYTF.

The chain employs TRBV29-1 and TRBJ2-7; 7 nucleotides agree with TRBD2. The CDR3 runs 13 residues. In germline, CDR1 is SQVTM, CDR2 ANQGSEA. V lost 2 bases and J lost 3; bases outside the gene matches: 4. The CDR3 reads CSVEMGGFYEQYF. Here the CDR3 DNA reads TGCAGCGTTGAAATGGGGGGGTTCTACGAGCAGTACTTC.

The chain links TRBV9 to TRBJ1-4; D is unresolved. Trimming took off 3 bases at V and 7 bases at J, with 7 bases between the two ends. CDR3 length equals 12 residues. Germline-derived CDR1 and CDR2 are SGDLS and YYNGEE. As DNA, the CDR3 is TGTGCCAGCAGCGGGTACAGTGAAAAACTGTTTTTT. This sequence encodes CASSGYSEKLFF.

This clone occurred a few times. This sequence joins TRBV6-6 and TRBJ1-5, with 9 bases that match TRBD1. The CDR3 contains 15 residues. Germline assignment: CDR1 MNHNY and CDR2 SVGAGI (reference sequence). J gave up 7 bases and V 3 bases, and 7 bases lay outside the gene matches. This CDR3 is CASSYGTGNSQPQHF. The CDR3, as DNA: TGTGCCAGCAGTTATGGGACAGGGAACAGCCAGCCCCAGCATTTT.

The J gene is TRBJ2-7, the V gene TRBV6-1, with 8 bases fitting TRBD2. Germline values: CDR1 MNHNS, CDR2 SASEGT. V lost 8 bases and J lost 0; bases outside the gene matches: 9. This CDR3 has 15 amino acids. CDR3 amino acids: CASERGNLYSYEQYV. The CDR3 DNA follows: TGTGCCAGCGAGCGGGGGAACCTATACTCCTACGAGCAGTACGTC.

This chain uses TRBV2 with TRBJ2-3, with 10 bases matching TRBD2. V was pared by 6 bases and J by 6 bases, with 6 bases of the junction left unmatched. The CDR3 is made up of 14 amino acids. Germline CDR1 is SNHLY and CDR2 is FYNNEI. The CDR3 spells CASRLAGNLDTQYF. DNA of the CDR3: TGTGCCAGCAGACTAGCGGGAAATCTTGATACGCAGTATTTT.

V usage is TRBV15 and J usage is TRBJ2-3, with TRBD1 matching over 8 bases. J gave up 3 bases and V 1 base, and 6 bases lay outside the gene matches. The CDR3 has 16 amino acids. Germline V gene sequence: CDR1 LNHNV, CDR2 YYDKDF (reference sequence). In DNA form, the CDR3 reads TGTGCCACCAGCAGAGTGGACAGGGTAGGGACAGATACGCAGTATTTT. Amino acid sequence: CATSRVDRVGTDTQYF.